This T cell receptor (beta chain) derives from a study of cytomegalovirus exposure and HLA in healthy donors. This CDR3 comprises 14 residues. CDR1 is LNHDA, CDR2 SQIVND, per germline (reference sequence). V trimming: 8 bases; J trimming: 2 bases; junction bases outside the gene matches: 5. It was with 60 Vbeta and 13 Jbeta primers that the PCR ran. TCRdb keeps only in-frame clones here, not all; method: immunoSEQ multiplex PCR. This table holds more than 60,000 clones, about three quarters found once. This clone was seen a single time. The receptor was derived from a man younger than 35 in good health and CMV-seronegative. The chain has TRBV19 and TRBJ2-2; 7 bases map to TRBD1. The sequencing input was PBMCs. CDR3 loop: CASLTGFNTGELFF. CDR3 bases: TGTGCCAGTTTGACAGGGTTTAACACCGGGGAGCTGTTTTTT.